Each of the 14 T cell receptor beta chains below was sequenced from the same sample in a study of cytomegalovirus exposure and HLA in healthy donors. PCR employed 60 Vbeta and 13 Jbeta primers. Produced via immunoSEQ multiplex PCR; TCRdb's table is partial and in-frame only. The sample records about 120,000 clones, 65% to 85% being singletons. The sample taken for sequencing was PBMCs. The receptors here all came from a woman aged 40 to 50 in good health and CMV-seropositive.

With respect to this clone: Other DNA sequences within the sample encode an identical CDR3. The CDR3 DNA sequence: TGTGCCAGCAGCCTAACAGCTAACTATGGCTACACCTTC. The encoded protein is CASSLTANYGYTF. The rearrangement links TRBV6-5 to TRBJ1-2, with no clear D. The V end was cut by 6 bases, the J end by 0 bases, with 8 bases between. Per germline, CDR1 MNHEY and CDR2 SVGAGI. CDR3 length: 13 residues.

The chain links TRBV12-5 to TRBJ2-7; tentatively, D is TRBD1 (5 bases). In germline, CDR1 is LGHNT, CDR2 FRNRAP. The CDR3 spans 13 residues. The V end was cut by 2 bases, the J end by 3 bases, with 8 bases between. The CDR3 region has the DNA TGTGCTAGTGGTTTGTATCAGGGCTACGAGCAGTACTTC. Translated: CASGLYQGYEQYF.

The chain is built from TRBV27 and TRBJ1-5; 10 nucleotides agree with TRBD1. Per the germline V gene, CDR1 is MNHEY and CDR2 is SMNVEV (reference sequence). The V and J ends lost 9 bases and 9 bases, in that order; junction bases with no gene match: 14. This CDR3 region has 15 residues. The DNA of the CDR3 is TGTGCCAGAGGGGGGGACAGGGGCCTCGCCAGGCCCCAGCATTTT. Its protein is CARGGDRGLARPQHF.

The genes are TRBV5-6 and TRBJ1-1; 9 nucleotides line up with TRBD1. CDR1 SGHDT and CDR2 YYEEEE come from the germline V gene. CDR3 length equals 15 residues. The J segment lost 5 bases and the V segment lost 0 bases, leaving 5 bases of the junction unmatched. This CDR3 is CASSLVGQGLTEAFF. DNA of the CDR3: TGTGCCAGCAGCTTGGTGGGACAGGGACTAACTGAAGCTTTCTTT. Together with reference TRBV5-6 and TRBJ1-1, the CDR3 gives the full variable domain: DAGVTQSPTHLIKTRGQQVTLRCSPKSGHDTVSWYQQALGQGPQFIFQYYEEEERQRGNFPDRFSGHQFPNYSSELNVNALLLGDSALYLCASSLVGQGLTEAFFGQGTRLTVV.

The CDR3 is CASSKQGSYEQYF. The CDR3 DNA is TGTGCCAGTAGCAAACAGGGCTCCTACGAGCAGTACTTC. This sequence joins TRBV19 and TRBJ2-7, with D maybe TRBD1 (6 bases). The CDR3 has 13 residues. CDR1 and CDR2 from the germline V gene are LNHDA and SQIVND (reference sequence). The V and J ends lost 6 bases and 0 bases respectively, with 9 bases between them.

The CDR3 DNA reads TGCGCCAGCAGCCAAGGAGCACAGGGCTACGAGCAGTACTTC. The encoded protein is CASSQGAQGYEQYF. The rearrangement uses TRBV4-3 and TRBJ2-7; perhaps TRBD1 as D (6 bases). The CDR3 is made up of 14 amino acids. Trimming left V 1 base short and J 3 bases short, with 10 bases between. Per germline, CDR1 LGHNA and CDR2 YSLEER.

The chain uses TRBV28 and TRBJ1-2; no firm D call. This CDR3 has 16 residues. Between the trimmed V and J ends, which lost 5 bases and 1 base, there was a span of 17 bases. Germline-derived CDR1 and CDR2 are MDHEN and SYDVKM. The CDR3 spells CASSLTPGSYNYGYTF. In DNA, the CDR3 is TGTGCCAGCAGTCTGACCCCAGGTTCATATAACTATGGCTACACCTTC.

The chain uses TRBV19 and TRBJ2-1, with 10 positions matching TRBD2. Per the germline V gene, CDR1 is LNHDA and CDR2 is SQIVND (reference sequence). This CDR3 comprises 15 residues. Unmatched junction bases numbered 7, after V lost 10 bases and J lost 1 base. CDR3 region: CATRSAGGSYNEQFF. The CDR3 DNA sequence: TGTGCCACGAGATCAGCGGGAGGGTCCTACAATGAGCAGTTCTTC. Combining the CDR3 with reference TRBV19 and TRBJ2-1 gives the whole variable domain DGGITQSPKYLFRKEGQNVTLSCEQNLNHDAMYWYRQDPGQGLRLIYYSQIVNDFQKGDIAEGYSVSREKKESFPLTVTSAQKNPTAFYLCATRSAGGSYNEQFFGPGTRLTVL.

This clone occurred a few times. This chain connects TRBV28 to TRBJ1-1, with 8 bases lining up with TRBD1. CDR1 is MDHEN and CDR2 is SYDVKM in the germline V gene. The CDR3 is 19 residues long. V trimming: 1 base; J trimming: 1 base; junction bases outside the gene matches: 14. The CDR3 sequence is CASSLYQGARFRGNTEAFF. The CDR3 DNA follows: TGTGCCAGCAGTTTATATCAGGGGGCGAGGTTTCGGGGGAACACTGAAGCTTTCTTT. Together with reference TRBV28 and TRBJ1-1, the CDR3 gives the full variable domain: DVKVTQSSRYLVKRTGEKVFLECVQDMDHENMFWYRQDPGLGLRLIYFSYDVKMKEKGDIPEGYSVSREKKERFSLILESASTNQTSMYLCASSLYQGARFRGNTEAFFGQGTRLTVV.

This sequence joins TRBV4-3 and TRBJ1-2, with D tentatively TRBD1 (5 bases). Germline-derived CDR1 and CDR2 are LGHNA and YSLEER. This CDR3 is built from 17 residues. The ends were cut back, 0 bases at V and 3 bases at J, with 17 bases in the middle. CDR3 protein: CASSQDGAWGRDYGYTF. The CDR3 bases are TGCGCCAGCAGCCAAGATGGTGCTTGGGGCCGAGACTATGGCTACACCTTC.

This clone was recorded once. This rearrangement joins TRBV6-1 to TRBJ1-2, with a tentative D call TRBD1 (5 bases). The CDR3 is made up of 17 amino acids. Germline V lookup: CDR1 MNHNS, CDR2 SASEGT. V lost 3 bases, J lost 4 bases, and 21 bases lay in between. The DNA for the CDR3 is TGTGCCAGCAGTGACGACGGGTTGGGGGAGGCCCGCTATGGCTACACCTTC. This translates into CASSDDGLGEARYGYTF.

This clone was found a few times. This CDR3 reads CASSLRPEGTNEKLFF. CDR3 DNA sequence: TGTGCCAGCAGCTTGAGGCCTGAGGGTACTAATGAAAAACTGTTTTTT. This chain uses TRBV5-6 with TRBJ1-4; D not resolved. Trimming took 1 base from V and 2 from J, leaving 12 bases between them. CDR1 SGHDT and CDR2 YYEEEE come from the germline V gene. This CDR3 comprises 16 residues.

CDR3 residues: CASSLARGARAEYEQYF. CDR3 DNA: TGTGCCAGCAGCTTGGCCAGGGGGGCCAGGGCTGAGTACGAGCAGTACTTC. The gene calls are TRBV5-4 and TRBJ2-7; tentatively, D is TRBD1 (7 bases). The germline CDR1 and CDR2 sequences are SGHNT and YYREEE (reference sequence). Trimming removed 0 bases from V and 4 bases from J, with 20 bases in between. The CDR3 has 17 amino acids. The complete variable domain, with remaining parts taken from reference TRBV5-4 and TRBJ2-7, reads ETGVTQSPTHLIKTRGQQVTLRCSSQSGHNTVSWYQQALGQGPQFIFQYYREEENGRGNFPPRFSGLQFPNYSSELNVNALELDDSALYLCASSLARGARAEYEQYFGPGTRLTVT.

The chain combines TRBV5-4 with TRBJ1-6; D is undetermined. The CDR3 extends over 15 amino acids. Trimming left V 4 bases short and J 0 bases short, with 8 bases between. Germline assignment: CDR1 SGHNT and CDR2 YYREEE (reference sequence). In DNA, the CDR3 is TGTGCCAGCAGCACCAGAAGCTCCTATAATTCACCCCTCCACTTT. Its protein product is CASSTRSSYNSPLHF.